This T cell receptor beta chain appears in the sequencing data of a study of cytomegalovirus exposure and HLA in healthy donors. Study-wide background: A preliminary data release comprised 80 million or so unique TCRs obtained from HLA-typed donors.

Study-wide results and caveats: A prior analysis recorded that most TCR beta V segments were productive about 90% or about 30% of the time. Relative to the roughly 640-donor mean, N-insertions were reportedly fewer in an Asian-associated ancestry cluster in a later analysis.

Comments on this clone: Its antigen is not identified.

V was pared by 3 bases and J by 6 bases, with 6 bases between. Germline V gene data show CDR1 as SNHLY and CDR2 as FYNNEI. The CDR3 runs to 11 residues. The PCR had 60 Vbeta and 13 Jbeta primers. Sequencing used immunoSEQ multiplex PCR; TCRdb keeps in-frame clones, though not all of them. This repertoire shows around 150,000 clones, roughly 78% found once; its top ten account for less than 5%. This clonotype was obtained from a man in his forties or fifties in good health and CMV-seropositive. This sequence joins TRBV2 and TRBJ2-7; D is uncertain. Sequenced: PBMCs. CDR3 DNA sequence: TGTGCCAGCAGTGAGTGGAGCGAGCAGTACTTC. It codes for CASSEWSEQYF.